This T cell receptor (beta chain) was identified during a study of T cell responses to AZD1222 COVID-19 vaccine. Across the study: Recipients boosted at about 4 weeks or about 12 weeks are pooled. Findings and caveats of the study: Spike was spanned by vaccine-associated CD4 TCRs, which were dominant at 160-218 and 743-854. Mostly white British, mostly female donors; authors suggested clonal diversity may be underestimated. Targets within unmutated variant regions were reportedly found for nearly half of spike-specific TCRs.

Produced via immunoSEQ multiplex PCR; TCRdb's table is partial and in-frame only. Altogether about 100,000 clones are present, 88% being singletons, with the ten largest covering less than 3%. As concerns this clone: Its cognate antigen is unknown.

The sample consisted of peripheral blood, taken on day 0 of AZD1222 vaccination. This receptor was taken from an adult in good health.

DNA of the CDR3: TGCGCCAGCAGCCAAGGAGCAAGCGAGCAGTACTTC. This codes for CASSQGASEQYF. The chain employs TRBV4-1 and TRBJ2-7; D unresolved. Germline CDR1 and CDR2: MGHRA and YSYEKL. Trimming removed 1 base from V and 6 bases from J, with 7 bases in between. The CDR3 covers 12 residues.